This T cell receptor beta chain was recorded in a study of OX40 agonist ivuxolimab in advanced cancers. General study points: Some of the nonresponding patients also showed low levels of normalized T-cell clonal expansion.

The germline V gene has CDR1 LNHDA and CDR2 SQIVND (reference sequence). The CDR3 loop spans 17 amino acids. The V end was cut by 1 base, the J end by 4 bases, with 19 bases between. As concerns this clone: Its specificity is not known.

Some clones are missing from TCRdb's copy, which holds only in-frame ones; the method was immunoSEQ multiplex PCR. The data hold about 50,000 clones, with around 80% observed a single time. J is TRBJ1-2 and V is TRBV19, with a possible D match to TRBD1 (6 bases). The origin of this receptor is an adult with an advanced solid tumor such as melanoma, head and neck, liver or kidney cancer. The material was CD4+ or CD8+ T cells sorted from blood, obtained in a trial of the OX40 agonist ivuxolimab. The CDR3 is CASSIAPRQVPSYGYTF. DNA for the CDR3: TGTGCCAGTAGTATAGCCCCCCGACAGGTCCCCAGCTATGGCTACACCTTC.